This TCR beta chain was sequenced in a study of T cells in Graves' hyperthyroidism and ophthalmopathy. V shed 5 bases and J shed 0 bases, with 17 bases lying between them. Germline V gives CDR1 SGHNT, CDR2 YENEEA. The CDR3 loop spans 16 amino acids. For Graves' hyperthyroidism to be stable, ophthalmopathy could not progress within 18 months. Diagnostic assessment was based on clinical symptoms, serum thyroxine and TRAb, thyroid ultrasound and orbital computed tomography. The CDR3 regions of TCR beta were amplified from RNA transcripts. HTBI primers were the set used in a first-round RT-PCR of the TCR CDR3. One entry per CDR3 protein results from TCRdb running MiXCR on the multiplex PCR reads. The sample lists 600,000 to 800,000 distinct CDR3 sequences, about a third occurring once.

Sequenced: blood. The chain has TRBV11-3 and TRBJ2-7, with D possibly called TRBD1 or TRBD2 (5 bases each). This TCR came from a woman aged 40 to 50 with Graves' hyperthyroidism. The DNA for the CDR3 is TGTGCCAGCAGCGCATTGGGACCCCGGACCTCCTACGAGCAGTACTTC. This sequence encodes CASSALGPRTSYEQYF.